The rows below give T cell receptor beta chains drawn from one sample of a study of cytomegalovirus exposure and HLA in healthy donors. TCRdb's copy holds only in-frame clones and misses some; the assay was immunoSEQ multiplex PCR. The sample has 110,000 or so clones; less than 80% are singletons. The sequenced sample consisted of PBMCs. Receptors originate from a woman aged 40 to 50 in good health and CMV-seropositive. The CDR3 runs from the conserved cysteine through the conserved F or W. A D gene is named only where the DNA matches it firmly. Expanded clones are given a class, and other clones once, few, many or no size at all.

>TRBD2|16|TRBV7-3|.|TRBJ2-2
TGTGCCAGCAGCTTAATGGGAGCGGGAGTCACCGGGGAGCTGTTTTTT
CASSLMGAGVTGELFF
>TRBD2|14|TRBV11-1|.|TRBJ2-1
TGTGCCAGCAGCTTATCGCGGGAGTCAGATGAGCAGTTCTTC
CASSLSRESDEQFF
>.|16|TRBV7-2|.|TRBJ1-1
TGTGCCAGCAGCCGGAGGGGGGGGGTCCCGAACACTGAAGCTTTCTTT
CASSRRGGVPNTEAFF
>.|15|TRBV7-6|.|TRBJ1-2
TGTGCCAGCAGCCCTAGCGGGGGGGGAGTAAAAGGCTACACCTTC
CASSPSGGGVKGYTF
>.|14|TRBV5-4|.|TRBJ1-1
TGTGCCAGCAGCTTGGAGGCGGGGGTGGGGGAAGCTTTCTTT
CASSLEAGVGEAFF
>.|14|TRBV6-1|.|TRBJ2-3
TGTGCCAGCAGAGACATATCATGGGCAGATACGCAGTATTTT
CASRDISWADTQYF
>TRBD1|15|TRBV6-6|.|TRBJ2-3
TGTGCCAGCACCGGACAGGGGGCGATGAGGGATACGCAGTATTTT
CASTGQGAMRDTQYF
>TRBD2|15|TRBV7-8|.|TRBJ2-7
TGTGCCAGCAGCACCGAGCGGGGGGCGGGCGCCGAGCAGTACTTC
CASSTERGAGAEQYF
>TRBD2|16|TRBV9|.|TRBJ2-5
TGTGCCAGCAGCGACCCATCAGCGGGGAATCTGGAGACCCAGTACTTC
CASSDPSAGNLETQYF
>TRBD1|14|TRBV7-2|.|TRBJ1-2
TGTGCCAGCAGCTTAGGGGGACAGAACTATGGCTACACCTTC
CASSLGGQNYGYTF
>.|15|TRBV7-9|.|TRBJ2-1
TGTGCCAGCAGCTTGGGTAGCGGAGGGTACAATGAGCAGTTCTTC
CASSLGSGGYNEQFF
>TRBD2|19|TRBV30|once|TRBJ2-1
TGTGCCTGGAGTAAAGGATGGGGGGGATTATCAAGCTCCTACAATGAGCAGTTCTTC
CAWSKGWGGLSSSYNEQFF
>.|13|TRBV10-1|.|TRBJ2-3
TGCGCCAGCAGTGAACGTCGAGGGGATACGCAGTATTTT
CASSERRGDTQYF
>TRBD1|14|TRBV29-1|.|TRBJ2-7
TGCAGCGCAATCCCGGACAGGGGGTCCTACGAGCAGTACTTC
CSAIPDRGSYEQYF
>TRBD1|14|TRBV4-3|.|TRBJ1-2
TGCGCCAGCAGCCAAGTGGGGACAGGGTCCGGCTACACCTTC
CASSQVGTGSGYTF
>.|13|TRBV15|.|TRBJ2-3
TGTGCCACCAGCAGACCTAGCACAGATACGCAGTATTTT
CATSRPSTDTQYF
>.|13|TRBV5-1|.|TRBJ1-6
TGCGCCAGCAGCTTGCAGGTGGATTCACCCCTCCACTTT
CASSLQVDSPLHF
>.|14|TRBV5-1|.|TRBJ2-3
TGCGCCAGCGGGACCAGGGGAGACACAGATACGCAGTATTTT
CASGTRGDTDTQYF
>.|12|TRBV11-3|few|TRBJ1-1
TGTGCCAGCAGCACCGGACAGCGTGAAGCTTTCTTT
CASSTGQREAFF
>TRBD1|16|TRBV6-6|.|TRBJ2-2
TGTGCCAGCAGGCAGACAGGGGGTAAAAACACCGGGGAGCTGTTTTTT
CASRQTGGKNTGELFF
>.|14|TRBV6-1|.|TRBJ1-4
TGTGCCAGCACAACCGGGAGAACTAATGAAAAACTGTTTTTT
CASTTGRTNEKLFF
>TRBD2|18|TRBV7-3|.|TRBJ2-3
TGTGCCAGCAGCCCTACCCCTTCTAGCGGGAGTGGGGTGGGTACGCAGTATTTT
CASSPTPSSGSGVGTQYF
>TRBD2|16|TRBV7-2|.|TRBJ2-1
TGTGCCAGCAGCTTAGCGTCCCAGCGGGAGAGGAATGAGCAGTTCTTC
CASSLASQRERNEQFF
>.|15|TRBV5-4|.|TRBJ1-1
TGTGCCAGCAGCCGCCAAGGCGGCGGGAACACTGAAGCTTTCTTT
CASSRQGGGNTEAFF
>TRBD2|17|TRBV15|.|TRBJ2-7
TGTGCCACCAGCCGAGCGGGAGGGGCAGGGGGTGCCTACGAGCAGTACTTC
CATSRAGGAGGAYEQYF
>.|14|TRBV9|.|TRBJ2-7
TGTGCCAGCAGCGTAGAAGGGGTATCCTACGAGCAGTACTTC
CASSVEGVSYEQYF
>TRBD2|15|TRBV6-6|.|TRBJ2-7
TGTGCCAGCAGCGACCCTAGCGGGGGGGCCTACGAGCAGTACTTC
CASSDPSGGAYEQYF
>.|13|TRBV4-1|.|TRBJ2-2
TGCGCCAGCAGCCTCTATAACACCGGGGAGCTGTTTTTT
CASSLYNTGELFF
>TRBD2|18|TRBV7-9|.|TRBJ2-1
TGTGCCAGCAGCTTAGTAAGGACTAGCGGGAGAGCGGGCAATGAGCAGTTCTTC
CASSLVRTSGRAGNEQFF
>.|15|TRBV11-3|.|TRBJ1-1
TGTGCCAGCAGCTCTAGAGTACAGGGTGCCACTGAAGCTTTCTTT
CASSSRVQGATEAFF
>.|12|TRBV7-9|.|TRBJ1-5
TGTTCCAGCAGCTTGGATGGGAGGCTCCAGCATTTT
CSSSLDGRLQHF
>.|12|TRBV30|.|TRBJ1-2
TGTGCCTGGAGTACAGGCACCTATGGCTACACCTTC
CAWSTGTYGYTF
>TRBD2|16|TRBV9|few|TRBJ2-3
TGTGCCAGCAGTCGAGGGCGGGGGGCCAGCACAGATACGCAGTATTTT
CASSRGRGASTDTQYF
>TRBD2|16|TRBV9|.|TRBJ2-3
TGTGCCAGCAGTCCAAGCTCAGCGGGGGGGCAAGATACGCAGTATTTT
CASSPSSAGGQDTQYF